A single sample gave rise to the 18 T cell receptor beta chains below, sequenced in a study of T cell responses to AZD1222 COVID-19 vaccine. Profiling relied on immunoSEQ multiplex PCR, and the TCRdb table lists in-frame clones only, not all of them. The repertoire holds 88,000 or so clones, with around 90% as singletons. Sequenced material: peripheral blood, taken on day 0 of AZD1222 vaccination. The receptors were sampled from an adult in good health.

This clone was observed a single time. V gene TRBV29-1 combines with J gene TRBJ1-1, with a possible D match to TRBD1 (5 bases). V was trimmed by 2 bases and J by 7 bases, leaving 11 bases between them. There are 12 residues in the CDR3. Germline-derived CDR1 and CDR2 are SQVTM and ANQGSEA. The CDR3 nucleotides read TGCAGCGTTGAAATCAGGGCCTTTGAAGCTTTCTTT. Amino acid sequence: CSVEIRAFEAFF.

The genes are TRBV30 and TRBJ2-7; 11 bases match TRBD2. Per the germline V gene, CDR1 is GTSNPN and CDR2 is SVGIG (reference sequence). J was trimmed by 4 bases and V by 0 bases; bases with no gene match: 5. The CDR3 spans 15 residues. This CDR3 reads CAWSVPWTSGYEQYF. The CDR3 region has the DNA TGTGCCTGGAGTGTACCGTGGACTAGCGGGTACGAGCAGTACTTC. Supplemented by reference TRBV30 and TRBJ2-7, the full variable domain reads SQTIHQWPATLVQPVGSPLSLECTVEGTSNPNLYWYRQAAGRGLQLLFYSVGIGQISSEVPQNLSASRPQDRQFILSSKKLLLSDSGFYLCAWSVPWTSGYEQYFGPGTRLTVT.

The chain uses TRBV6-5 and TRBJ2-3; 8 positions match TRBD2. Germline lookup yields CDR1 MNHEY and CDR2 SVGAGI. V lost 4 bases to trimming and J lost 0 bases; unmatched junction nucleotides: 3. The CDR3 is 15 amino acids. CDR3 bases: TGTGCCAGCAGTTCCTTAGCGGGGAGCACAGATACGCAGTATTTT. Translating gives CASSSLAGSTDTQYF.

V is TRBV9 and J is TRBJ1-6; 7 bases align to TRBD1. The CDR3 is made up of 16 amino acids. Losses at the gene ends were 3 bases for V and 2 bases for J; bases not matched to a gene: 5. Germline V gene data show CDR1 as SGDLS and CDR2 as YYNGEE. CDR3 sequence: CASSALDRAYNSPLHF. Here the CDR3 DNA reads TGTGCCAGCAGCGCTCTTGACAGGGCCTATAATTCACCCCTCCACTTT. Complete variable domain (other parts from reference TRBV9 and TRBJ1-6): DSGVTQTPKHLITATGQRVTLRCSPRSGDLSVYWYQQSLDQGLQFLIQYYNGEERAKGNILERFSAQQFPDLHSELNLSSLELGDSALYFCASSALDRAYNSPLHFGNGTRLTVT.

This clone has just a few counts. The V call is TRBV5-8, the J call TRBJ2-1; no reliable D call. Germline CDR1 reads SGHTS; CDR2 reads YDEGEE. V was shortened by 0 bases and J by 0 bases, with 7 bases between the two germline ends. The CDR3 is made up of 15 amino acids. The CDR3 spells CASSLDGYSYNEQFF. CDR3 DNA sequence: TGTGCCAGCAGCTTGGACGGATACTCCTACAATGAGCAGTTCTTC.

The chain employs TRBV12-3 or TRBV12-4 and TRBJ1-1; no clear D. Trimming left V 7 bases short and J 0 bases short, with 9 bases between. This CDR3 comprises 13 residues. DNA of the CDR3: TGTGCCAGCATTGGGCAGCTGAACACTGAAGCTTTCTTT. Protein: CASIGQLNTEAFF.

CDR3 sequence (DNA): TGTGCCAGCAGCCCCGGGGGTAATTCGGGAAACACCATATATTTT. The encoded protein is CASSPGGNSGNTIYF. The chain combines TRBV7-9 with TRBJ1-3; D possibly corresponds to TRBD1 (5 bases). The CDR3 has 15 amino acids. CDR1 is SEHNR and CDR2 is FQNEAQ in the germline V gene (reference sequence). Trimming stripped 5 bases from V and 4 bases from J, with 15 bases between.

J is TRBJ2-7 and V is TRBV2; a weak D match, TRBD2 (6 bases). In germline, CDR1 is SNHLY, CDR2 FYNNEI. The V end was cut by 5 bases, the J end by 2 bases, with 13 bases between. This CDR3 has 14 residues. CDR3 DNA: TGTGCCAGCAGTTGGGACTCCCCGACCTACGAGCAGTACTTC. Translated: CASSWDSPTYEQYF.

The chain has TRBV7-2 and TRBJ2-7, with D hard to call. The V gene's germline CDR1 is SGHTA and CDR2 FQGNSA. Trimming took 3 bases from V and 4 from J, leaving 13 bases between them. CDR3 size: 14 residues. The CDR3 protein is CASSLILRGYEQYF. In nucleotides, the CDR3 is TGTGCCAGCAGCTTGATCCTTCGAGGATACGAGCAGTACTTC. The full variable domain, completed using reference TRBV7-2 and TRBJ2-7, is GAGVSQSPSNKVTEKGKDVELRCDPISGHTALYWYRQSLGQGLEFLIYFQGNSAPDKSGLPSDRFSAERTGGSVSTLTIQRTQQEDSAVYLCASSLILRGYEQYFGPGTRLTVT.

This chain links TRBV4-1 with TRBJ1-1; the D gene is possibly TRBD1 (5 bases). Between the trimmed V and J ends, which lost 4 bases and 1 base, there was a span of 19 bases. Germline-derived CDR1 and CDR2 are MGHRA and YSYEKL. The CDR3 length is 17 residues. In DNA form, the CDR3 reads TGCGCCAGCAGCCCAGATGGCCGAAGGGGAGGGAACACTGAAGCTTTCTTT. Residues: CASSPDGRRGGNTEAFF.

This chain links TRBV2 with TRBJ1-1, with D maybe TRBD1 (6 bases). The CDR3 has 13 amino acids. Trimming left V 8 bases short and J 3 bases short, with 13 bases between. Germline values: CDR1 SNHLY, CDR2 FYNNEI. In nucleotides, the CDR3 is TGTGCCAGCGTTGGGGCAGGGGACACTGAAGCTTTCTTT. It encodes CASVGAGDTEAFF.

CDR3 in DNA: TGTGCCAGCAGCTTAACGGAGGCCCAGCAAAACATTCAGTACTTC. Translation gives CASSLTEAQQNIQYF. The chain uses TRBV11-2 and TRBJ2-4; TRBD2 might be the D (5 bases). Germline V gene data show CDR1 as SGHAT and CDR2 as FQNNGV. Trimming removed 2 bases from V and 5 bases from J, with 13 bases in between. CDR3 length equals 15 residues.

The chain joins TRBV5-1 to TRBJ1-6; 7 bases are a match to TRBD1. The trim removed 0 bases at V and 8 bases at J, leaving 2 bases unmatched. The CDR3 length is 14 residues. Germline V gene data show CDR1 as SGHRS and CDR2 as YFSETQ. The DNA of the CDR3 is TGCGCCAGCAGCTTGGTAGGGGGCCATTCACCCCTCCACTTT. Its protein is CASSLVGGHSPLHF.

This clone was observed a few times. The V and J genes are TRBV29-1 and TRBJ1-4, with 8 positions matching TRBD1. After removal of 7 bases from V and 6 bases from J, the junction contained 7 bases not matched to a gene. Germline lookup yields CDR1 SQVTM and CDR2 ANQGSEA. There are 13 residues in the CDR3. The chain's CDR3 is CSAGGQVDEKLFF. In nucleotides, the CDR3 is TGCAGCGCTGGGGGACAGGTAGATGAAAAACTGTTTTTT.

This rearrangement joins TRBV19 to TRBJ1-2; D is unresolved. There are 13 residues in the CDR3. Germline assignment: CDR1 LNHDA and CDR2 SQIVND (reference sequence). With 3 bases removed from V and 4 bases from J, the gap between germline ends came to 9 bases. The CDR3 bases are TGTGCCAGTAGTATTTTGGGTCCCTATGGCTACACCTTC. It translates to CASSILGPYGYTF.

The V gene is TRBV4-1, the J gene TRBJ1-4; no clear D gene. Between the trimmed V and J ends, which lost 6 bases and 0 bases, there was a span of 11 bases. Per the germline V gene, CDR1 is MGHRA and CDR2 is YSYEKL. This CDR3 spans 15 amino acids. The CDR3 protein is CASSLGIATNEKLFF. The DNA of the CDR3 is TGCGCCAGCAGTCTAGGGATTGCAACTAATGAAAAACTGTTTTTT.

The chain carries TRBV15 and TRBJ1-1; D not certain. The germline CDR1 and CDR2 sequences are LNHNV and YYDKDF (reference sequence). With 5 bases removed from V and 7 bases from J, the gap between germline ends came to 11 bases. CDR3 length: 12 residues. The CDR3 DNA is TGTGCCACCAGCGCCGAAGGGAATGAAGCTTTCTTT. Amino acid sequence: CATSAEGNEAFF.

The genes are TRBV19 and TRBJ2-5; TRBD2 matches at 14 bases. Per germline, CDR1 LNHDA and CDR2 SQIVND (reference sequence). Trimming cost V 6 bases and J 5 bases; bases outside gene matches: 5. The CDR3 has 15 amino acids. CDR3 amino acids: CASSQGLAGGETQYF. The CDR3 DNA follows: TGTGCCAGTAGCCAAGGACTAGCGGGAGGTGAGACCCAGTACTTC.